This is a list of T cell receptor beta chains from one sample in a study of shared clonotypes between healthy human individuals. Assay used: immunoSEQ multiplex PCR; TCRdb lists only in-frame clones, some missing. In the table there are about 1.9 million clones, over 85% of which are singletons. Source material: naive CD8+ T cells from PBMCs. The receptor source for this set is a man in his late teens or twenties in good health. Some clones in this sample may be carry-over from other donors' samples. CDR3s include the opening cysteine and the closing phenylalanine or tryptophan. Fields, in order: V gene, J gene, D gene, clone size, CDR3 protein, CDR3 DNA. D genes are given only for firm matches. Clone size is not always given. Where it is, it says once, few, many or a class for expanded clones.

>TRBV7-2|TRBJ1-2|NA|NA
CASSSTGGWNYGYTF
TGTGCCAGCAGCTCGACGGGGGGGTGGAACTATGGCTACACCTTC
>TRBV30|TRBJ2-6|NA|NA
CAWSGQPIGANVLTF
TGTGCCTGGAGTGGACAGCCTATAGGGGCCAACGTCCTGACTTTC
>TRBV7-2|TRBJ2-1|TRBD2|NA
CASSFRLAFNEQFF
TGTGCCAGCAGCTTTAGACTAGCTTTCAATGAGCAGTTCTTC
>TRBV11-1|TRBJ2-3|TRBD2|once
CASSSGLAGRRGAADTQYF
TGTGCCAGCAGCTCCGGACTAGCGGGTAGACGTGGGGCCGCAGATACGCAGTATTTT
>TRBV7-9|TRBJ1-1|NA|NA
CASSLASRRGGDTEAFF
TGTGCCAGCAGCTTAGCTTCGAGGCGCGGCGGGGACACTGAAGCTTTCTTT
>TRBV6-5|TRBJ2-1|NA|NA
CASSYSGAGFYNEQFF
TGTGCCAGCAGTTACTCTGGCGCAGGGTTTTACAATGAGCAGTTCTTC
>TRBV2|TRBJ1-5|NA|NA
CASSGGEGLQPQHF
TGTGCCAGCAGCGGGGGGGAGGGCCTTCAGCCCCAGCATTTT
>TRBV7-9|TRBJ2-3|NA|NA
CASSPGSTDTQYF
TGTGCCAGCAGCCCCGGTAGCACAGATACGCAGTATTTT
>TRBV10-2|TRBJ2-7|TRBD2|NA
CASSGGLTSTYEQYF
TGCGCCAGCAGCGGGGGGTTAACATCCACCTACGAGCAGTACTTC
>TRBV4-3|TRBJ1-1|NA|NA
CASSLRPTGPGLTEAFF
TGCGCCAGCAGCCTACGACCTACGGGGCCGGGGCTCACTGAAGCTTTCTTT
>TRBV5-8|TRBJ1-4|NA|once
CASSPGLGATNEKLFF
TGTGCCAGCAGCCCCGGTTTAGGCGCCACTAATGAAAAACTGTTTTTT
>TRBV6-5|TRBJ1-2|NA|NA
CASSYERMGNYGYTF
TGTGCCAGCAGTTACGAAAGGATGGGTAACTATGGCTACACCTTC
>TRBV30|TRBJ1-1|TRBD1|few
CAWSRDRGTEAFF
TGTGCCTGGAGTCGGGACAGGGGCACTGAAGCTTTCTTT
>TRBV13|TRBJ2-7|TRBD1|once
CASSFRTGGLSEQYF
TGTGCCAGCAGCTTCCGGACAGGGGGCTTGTCCGAGCAGTACTTC
>TRBV27|TRBJ2-1|NA|NA
CASSQMRGAEQFF
TGTGCCAGCAGTCAAATGCGAGGGGCTGAGCAGTTCTTC
>TRBV13|TRBJ1-2|NA|once
CASSRGTGQGYTF
TGTGCCAGCAGCCGCGGGACGGGCCAGGGCTACACCTTC
>TRBV6-6|TRBJ1-2|TRBD1|NA
CASSYIVDRDNYGYTF
TGTGCCAGCAGTTACATAGTGGACAGGGATAACTATGGCTACACCTTC
>TRBV2|TRBJ1-1|TRBD1|NA
CASPNKPDRETEAFF
TGTGCCAGCCCGAACAAACCTGACAGGGAAACTGAAGCTTTCTTT
>TRBV19|TRBJ2-5|NA|NA
CAAGPTGWETQYF
TGTGCAGCTGGGCCCACAGGGTGGGAGACCCAGTACTTC
>TRBV29-1|TRBJ1-3|NA|NA
CTGVSGNTIYF
TGCACAGGGGTTTCTGGAAACACCATATATTTT
>TRBV27|TRBJ2-7|NA|NA
CASSFGRAYEQYF
TGTGCCAGCAGTTTTGGCAGGGCTTACGAGCAGTACTTC
>TRBV18|TRBJ1-1|TRBD1|NA
CASSTWDRRGTEAFF
TGTGCCAGCTCAACTTGGGACAGGAGGGGTACTGAAGCTTTCTTT
>TRBV19|TRBJ1-1|TRBD1|NA
CASSTLPGDREAFF
TGTGCCAGTAGTACCCTACCTGGGGACAGGGAAGCTTTCTTT
>TRBV27|TRBJ2-2|NA|NA
CASRQAPRRSTGELFF
TGTGCCAGCAGGCAAGCCCCCCGTAGGTCCACCGGGGAGCTGTTTTTT
>TRBV2|TRBJ2-7|TRBD1|NA
CASRGKTDRAHEQYF
TGTGCCAGCAGAGGTAAAACAGACAGGGCCCACGAGCAGTACTTC
>TRBV6-6|TRBJ2-7|NA|NA
CASSFNRGGPGYEQYF
TGTGCCAGCAGTTTCAACAGGGGGGGTCCGGGGTACGAGCAGTACTTC
>TRBV13|TRBJ2-2|NA|NA
CASSFGVGELFF
TGTGCCAGCAGCTTTGGAGTCGGGGAGCTGTTTTTT
>TRBV7-9|TRBJ2-3|TRBD1|NA
CASSCPRDRGTDTQYF
TGTGCCAGCAGCTGTCCCAGGGACAGGGGCACAGATACGCAGTATTTT
>TRBV6-6|TRBJ2-7|NA|NA
CASEGGPYEQYF
TGTGCCAGCGAGGGGGGTCCCTACGAGCAGTACTTC
>TRBV11-2|TRBJ1-1|NA|NA
CASSRRGDTEAFF
TGTGCCAGCAGCCGAAGGGGGGACACTGAAGCTTTCTTT
>TRBV7-3|TRBJ2-5|NA|NA
CASSSDGTQETQYF
TGTGCCAGCAGCTCTGATGGGACTCAAGAGACCCAGTACTTC
>TRBV30|TRBJ2-5|TRBD1|NA
CAWTSWDRGRPETQYF
TGTGCCTGGACGTCGTGGGACAGGGGGCGGCCAGAGACCCAGTACTTC
>TRBV14|TRBJ2-7|NA|NA
CASSLGTGLGEQYF
TGTGCCAGCAGCCTTGGGACGGGACTTGGCGAGCAGTACTTC
>TRBV7-7|TRBJ2-1|NA|NA
CASSPTSLDEQFF
TGTGCCAGCAGCCCCACTAGTCTCGATGAGCAGTTCTTC
>TRBV6-5|TRBJ2-7|TRBD2|once
CASRGLASYEQYF
TGTGCCAGCAGGGGACTAGCGTCCTACGAGCAGTACTTC
>TRBV7-9|TRBJ2-5|NA|NA
CASSLRQGREETQYF
TGTGCCAGCAGCCTCAGGCAGGGGAGGGAAGAGACCCAGTACTTC
>TRBV6-5|TRBJ2-1|NA|NA
CASSYQSSYNEQFF
TGTGCCAGCAGTTATCAGAGCTCCTACAATGAGCAGTTCTTC
>TRBV29-1|TRBJ2-4|NA|NA
CSVGDGNIQYF
TGCAGCGTGGGGGACGGGAACATTCAGTACTTC
>TRBV2|TRBJ2-5|NA|NA
CASMRGDSQETQYF
TGTGCCAGCATGCGGGGGGACAGTCAAGAGACCCAGTACTTC
>TRBV28|TRBJ2-1|TRBD1|NA
CASSGGTGLFF
TGTGCCAGCAGTGGTGGGACAGGGTTGTTCTTC
>TRBV5-1|TRBJ2-7|TRBD2|NA
CASSLAGVAGVEYEQYF
TGCGCCAGCAGCTTGGCGGGGGTAGCGGGAGTGGAGTACGAGCAGTACTTC
>TRBV19|TRBJ2-1|NA|NA
CASSPHLGYNEQFF
TGTGCCAGTAGTCCCCATTTGGGATACAATGAGCAGTTCTTC
>TRBV19|TRBJ2-5|NA|NA
CASSIFWGIETQYF
TGTGCCAGTAGTATATTTTGGGGGATCGAGACCCAGTACTTC
>TRBV7-7|TRBJ2-1|NA|NA
CASSYSVKGDNEQFF
TGTGCCAGCAGCTATAGCGTAAAAGGGGACAATGAGCAGTTCTTC